This is a list of T cell receptor beta chains from one sample in a study of tumor and adjacent non-tumor tissue in lung cancer. MiXCR, applied by TCRdb to the multiplex PCR reads, yields one record per CDR3 protein. The data hold 90,000 to 130,000 distinct CDR3 sequences, with approximately 84% observed a single time. The specimen sequenced was lung tumor tissue. The receptors derive from a man in his 70s with non-small cell lung cancer. CDR3s include the opening cysteine and the closing phenylalanine or tryptophan. D genes are given only for firm matches. The listing skips clone size in some rows; elsewhere it reads once, few, many or a size class.

j_call d_call v_call clone_size cdr3_nt cdr3_aa
TRBJ2-3 TRBD1 TRBV28 - TGTGACAGCAGTTCCCTCACCTTGACAGGGAGTGTGAGAGATACGCAGTATTTT CDSSSLTLTGSVRDTQYF
TRBJ1-1 - TRBV29-1 - - CSVFGQGIKTDDFF
TRBJ2-7 - TRBV11-2 - TGTGCCAGCAGCCCCCTAATGGGAGCCTACGAGCAGTACTTC CASSPLMGAYEQYF
TRBJ1-5 - TRBV28 - TGTGCCAGCAGCTTAAGTAGGGGCGGGGGTCAGCCCCAGCATTTT CASSLSRGGGQPQHF
TRBJ2-5 - TRBV29-1 - TGCAGCGTCAACCCTCCTACGGGAGAGCAGTACTTC CSVNPPTGEQYF
TRBJ2-1 - TRBV10-3 once TGTGCCACCAAGGGGGAAGAACAGTTCTTC CATKGEEQFF
TRBJ2-1 - TRBV11-2 - TGTGCCAGCTGCTTACATGTGCTGGACTGGGCCTCCTACAATGAGCAGTTCTTT CASCLHVLDWASYNEQFF
TRBJ1-6 - TRBV20-1 - TGCAATGCTAGAGATCCGGGACCGACCAATTCACCCATCCACTTT CNARDPGPTNSPIHF
TRBJ2-2 - TRBV28 - TGTGCCAGCGGTTTATTCCCTAGCACCCGGGAGCTGTTTTTT CASGLFPSTRELFF
TRBJ2-7 TRBD2 TRBV28 - TGTGCCAGTAGTCTATTAGCGGGAGGGCCGGGCGAGCAGAACTTC CASSLLAGGPGEQNF
TRBJ2-7 TRBD1 TRBV5-6 once TGTACCAGCAGCCAGGACAGGGGGCGATCCGAGCAATACTTC CTSSQDRGRSEQYF
TRBJ2-1 - TRBV11-2 - TGTGGCAGCAGCCTACATGGGCGGGACTGGGCCTCCTACAATGAGCAGTTCTTC CGSSLHGRDWASYNEQFF
TRBJ1-5 - TRBV12-5 - TGTCCTAATGGTTTTGACAGAAATCAGCCCCAACATTTT CPNGFDRNQPQHF
TRBJ1-2 - TRBV19 - TGTGCCAGTAGTATATGGACAGCAAATAACCATGGCTACACCTTC CASSIWTANNHGYTF
TRBJ1-2 TRBD1 TRBV15 - TGTGACACCAGCAGGGGAGGACAGGGGGCTAGAGGCTACGCCTTC CDTSRGGQGARGYAF
TRBJ2-2 - TRBV29-1 once TGCAGCGCTGACGTAGCGGCGGACACCGGGGATCTGTTTTTT CSADVAADTGDLFF
TRBJ1-6 - TRBV6-5 - TGTGCCAGCAGCTATTCCCACGGTAAAAATTCACTCCTCCACTTT CASSYSHGKNSLLHF
TRBJ2-1 TRBD1 TRBV11-1 - TGTGCCAACAGCACCCGGCCGGGACAGGGGCCACATGATCAGTTCTTC CANSTRPGQGPHDQFF
TRBJ2-3 - TRBV10-1 - TGTGCCAGCAGCGAAGGGAACGGATCATCAACAGATACGCAGTATTTT CASSEGNGSSTDTQYF
TRBJ2-7 - TRBV28 - TGTGCCAGCAGCCTAAGGGTCCAGACTACCTACGAGCAGTACTTC CASSLRVQTTYEQYF
TRBJ1-1 TRBD1 TRBV4-2 - TGTGCCAGCAGCCAAGCCGACGGGACAGGGGGCATTGAAACTTTCTTT CASSQADGTGGIETFF
TRBJ2-5 - TRBV5-4 - TGTGCCAGCAACCTTCTCAAGGGGATAACGAGGGAGATCCAGTACTTC CASNLLKGITREIQYF
TRBJ1-4 - TRBV11-2 - TGTGCCAGCAGCAGAAGTGGGACACGTGATGAAGAACTGTTTTTT CASSRSGTRDEELFF
TRBJ1-5 - TRBV6-5 - TGTGCCAGCAGTTTACTAGCACTGAATCGGCCCCAGCATTTT CASSLLALNRPQHF
TRBJ2-7 - TRBV10-3 - TGTGCCATCAGTCCAATGGTCGCACACGAGCAGTACTTC CAISPMVAHEQYF
TRBJ2-7 - TRBV20-1 - TGCAATGCTAGTGGAGGACGGTCCCCTTACGAGCGGTACTTC CNASGGRSPYERYF
TRBJ2-1 - TRBV7-8 - TGTGCCAGCAGAATATGGTCCGGGTCCTACAGTGAGCAGTTCTTC CASRIWSGSYSEQFF
TRBJ2-3 - TRBV11-2 - TGTGCCACATATGGTCGGAGCACAGATACGCAGTGTTTT CATYGRSTDTQCF
TRBJ2-3 - TRBV5-6 - TGTGCCAGCAGCATGGTGGAGGGCGGCACAGATAAGCAGTATTTT CASSMVEGGTDKQYF
TRBJ2-3 - TRBV12-5 - TGTGCTGATGGTCACAGTGAAGGTACGCAGTATTTT CADGHSEGTQYF
TRBJ2-5 - TRBV10-3 - TGTGCCATCAGTTCGACAGAGGGCGTGGAAGAGACCCAGTACTTC CAISSTEGVEETQYF
TRBJ2-3 - TRBV24-1 once TGTGCCACCAGTGATTCTAGCTGGGTCTTTAGCACAGATACGCAGTATTTT CATSDSSWVFSTDTQYF
TRBJ2-7 - TRBV5-1 - TGCGCCATCAGCTTGGACAGCGATACCGTCGAGCAGTACTTC CAISLDSDTVEQYF
TRBJ2-7 - TRBV9 - TGTGCCAGCTGCGCAGTACGGGCTACGGTGCAGTACTTC CASCAVRATVQYF
TRBJ2-2 - TRBV29-1 few TGCAGCGTTGACGTAGCTGGGGGCACCAGGGAGCTGTTTTTT CSVDVAGGTRELFF
TRBJ1-1 - TRBV4-1 - TGCACCAGCAGCCAAGATAGCCGCCAAGGCACTGAAGCTGTCTTT CTSSQDSRQGTEAVF
TRBJ1-1 - TRBV28 - TGTGCCAGCAACTCCATCGGTGGAAGGGGGGCTTTCTTT CASNSIGGRGAFF
TRBJ2-1 TRBD2 TRBV6-5 - TGTGCCAGCAGTTATACCGGGACTAACTACGAGCAGTTCTTC CASSYTGTNYEQFF
TRBJ2-6 - TRBV5-1 - TGCGCCAGCAGCCGTTACACGAGCTCTGGGGCCAACGTCCTGACTTTC CASSRYTSSGANVLTF
TRBJ2-1 - TRBV11-1 - TGTGCCAGCAGCTTGTCCTTGGGTGAGCAGTTCTTC CASSLSLGEQFF
TRBJ2-6 - TRBV5-1 many TGCGCCAGCAGGTCCGGGCGCTCTGGGGCCAACGTCCTGACTTTC CASRSGRSGANVLTF
TRBJ2-5 - TRBV29-1 - TGCAGCCCCAGGTCCTACCTCCAGACAGGTCAAGAGACCCAGAACTTC CSPRSYLQTGQETQNF
TRBJ2-7 - TRBV6-1 - TGCGTCAGCAGAAGAGCGGGCTCCTACGAGCAATACTTC CVSRRAGSYEQYF
TRBJ2-5 TRBD1 TRBV6-2/TRBV6-3 - TGTGCCATCAGCAGGGGGCGAGAGATCCAGTACTTC CAISRGREIQYF